A selection of T cell receptor beta chains follows, all from one sample in a study of vaccination effects on CD4 cells after COVID-19. Here immunoSEQ multiplex PCR was the method, and the copy in TCRdb shows in-frame clones only, minus some. This table holds tens of thousands of clones, around 82% found once. Their specific antigens are unknown. The sequenced sample was CD4+ T cells from PBMCs cultured with HCoV-OC43 spike peptides, obtained after COVID-19 vaccination. Receptors were obtained from a human donor who received a COVID-19 vaccine. Both conserved end residues are part of each CDR3. Clone size, where shown, is once, few, many, or a class for clones that have expanded.

j_call v_call clone_size cdr3_aa
TRBJ2-3 TRBV3-1/TRBV3-2 - CASTLQGSTDTQYF
TRBJ1-2 TRBV6-6 - CASSSSTGAGGGYTF
TRBJ1-2 TRBV29-1 - CSVALVTGNYGYTF
TRBJ2-2 TRBV5-1 - CASSLEPTRSGELFF
TRBJ1-3 TRBV4-1 few CASSPTDRGLLGNTIYF
TRBJ1-1 TRBV11-1 - CASSFHQGTEAFF
TRBJ1-2 TRBV2 - CASSEGRGIGYTF
TRBJ2-1 TRBV6-4 - CASSDSNRNEQFF
TRBJ2-2 TRBV11-3 - CASSLQTGNTGELFF
TRBJ2-1 TRBV6-5 - CASTRAGMNEQFF
TRBJ2-3 TRBV18 - CASSPQASTDTQYF
TRBJ1-1 TRBV5-8 - CASSLDNSRGSTEAFF
TRBJ2-1 TRBV24-1 once CATSSDAYEGQFF
TRBJ2-4 TRBV11-2 - CASSPPRRGGKNIQYF
TRBJ2-5 TRBV2 - CASSDIGGETQYF
TRBJ2-4 TRBV6-6 - CASSPREGGRGKNIQYF
TRBJ1-3 TRBV28 few CASSLQVGNTIYF
TRBJ1-1 TRBV18 - CASSAGQGQGTEAFF
TRBJ1-3 TRBV3-1/TRBV3-2 - CASSLGQGYGNTIYF
TRBJ2-5 TRBV20-1 - CMRQGPKTQYF
TRBJ1-1 TRBV7-2 - CASSSDGNTEAFF
TRBJ1-1 TRBV10-3 - CAISTSGKNTEAFF
TRBJ2-2 TRBV2 few CASSGRGGGPNTGELFF
TRBJ2-1 TRBV9 once CASSERDSAQFF
TRBJ1-1 TRBV6-2/TRBV6-3 - CASSRYAVNTEAFF
TRBJ2-3 TRBV5-1 - CASSASTSTDTQYF
TRBJ1-1 TRBV11-3 few CASSPSGGGAEAFF
TRBJ1-2 TRBV5-1 - CASSLLQGDYGYTF